The clone carrying this TCR beta chain was observed a few times. The sample comes from a study of blood T cell repertoires in COVID-19. Whole-study context: Samples of COVID-19 (acute and convalescent) were obtained from the United States, Italy and Spain.

This CDR3 has 12 amino acids. Trimming cost V 6 bases and J 8 bases, with 11 bases left between them. Germline CDR1 MNHEY, CDR2 SMNVEV (reference sequence). Using immunoSEQ multiplex PCR, the repertoire was profiled, and TCRdb retains in-frame clones only, with some absent. The sample has 140,000 to 150,000 clones; around 85% are singletons. The receptor comes from a woman aged 55-75 years with COVID-19, enrolled during active disease. The J gene is TRBJ2-1, the V gene TRBV27; D may be TRBD1 (5 bases). The material sequenced was peripheral blood. The CDR3 DNA is TGTGCCAGCAGGGCAGGGTCGCATGAGCAGTTCTTC. Protein sequence: CASRAGSHEQFF.